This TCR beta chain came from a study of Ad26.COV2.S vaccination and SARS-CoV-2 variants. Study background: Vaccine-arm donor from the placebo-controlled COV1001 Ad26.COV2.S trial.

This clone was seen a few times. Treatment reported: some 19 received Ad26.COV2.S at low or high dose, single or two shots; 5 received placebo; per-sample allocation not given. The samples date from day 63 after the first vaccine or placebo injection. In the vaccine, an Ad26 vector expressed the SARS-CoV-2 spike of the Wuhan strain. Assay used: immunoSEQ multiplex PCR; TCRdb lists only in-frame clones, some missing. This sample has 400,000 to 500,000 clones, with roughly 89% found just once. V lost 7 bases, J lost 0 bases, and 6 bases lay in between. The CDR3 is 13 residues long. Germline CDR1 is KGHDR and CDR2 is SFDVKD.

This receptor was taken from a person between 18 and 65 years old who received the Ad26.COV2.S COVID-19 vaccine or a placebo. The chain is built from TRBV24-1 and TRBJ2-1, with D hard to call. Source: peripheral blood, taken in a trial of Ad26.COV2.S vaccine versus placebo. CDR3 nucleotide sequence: TGTGCCACCAGGGAGAGCTCCTACAATGAGCAGTTCTTC. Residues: CATRESSYNEQFF.